This TCR beta chain appears in the sequencing data of a study of CD8 T cells in ankylosing spondylitis. Germline values: CDR1 KGHDR, CDR2 SFDVKD. The CDR3 runs to 13 residues. V was pared by 6 bases and J by 1 base, with 9 bases between. This clonotype appeared many times. TCRdb used MiXCR to reprocess the 5' RACE reads, holding one entry per CDR3 protein. The sample has about 160,000 distinct CDR3 sequences; about 17% are singletons. The sequence came from a male donor with ankylosing spondylitis or in good health (not recorded which). The sequencing sample was made of blood, either unsorted or a sorted T cell fraction (not recorded which). V is TRBV24-1 and J is TRBJ2-7; the D gene is possibly TRBD1 (6 bases). In DNA form, the CDR3 reads TGTGCCACCAGTTTGGGGGCGTCCTACGAGCAGTACTTC. As protein: CATSLGASYEQYF.